The next 10 T cell receptor beta chains were all read from a single sample in a study of identical twins (dated by TCRdb to the mid-2010s). The library was obtained by 5' RACE. The listed sequencing device is Illumina HiSeq 2000. The raw public reads went through TCRdb reprocessing: fastp at Q25, MiXCR clone calling, in-frame beta chains kept. Every distinct CDR3 protein forms one entry, paired with its most common genes and DNA. In this sample the table shows roughly 710,000 distinct CDR3 sequences, 5.5% to 6.5% of which occur a single time. 1.5% to 2% of the sample goes to the ten largest clones. What was sequenced was naive T cells sorted from blood. The cell subset or site label, as the study defines it: cells isolated with a human naive T-cell isolation kit. The receptor source for this set is a man aged 18 to 30 in good health.

The chain recombines TRBV6-2 or TRBV6-3 with TRBJ2-7; D unresolved. The CDR3 has 15 amino acids. CDR1 is MNHEY, CDR2 SVGEGT, per germline. V was cut by 2 bases and J by 3 bases, with 14 bases left in between. The chain's CDR3 is CASSYSPDGVYEQYF. The CDR3 DNA reads TGTGCCAGCAGTTACAGTCCCGATGGGGTCTACGAGCAGTACTTC.

This clonotype was seen ten or more times. This chain uses TRBV11-2 with TRBJ1-3; D not certain. The germline V and J ends were trimmed by 3 bases and 9 bases, with 15 bases remaining between them. This CDR3 is 14 amino acids long. From germline, CDR1 is SGHAT and CDR2 FQNNGV. CDR3 coding DNA: TGTGCCAGCAGCTTGGAGAGCCCCATTGGCACCATATATTTT. Translated: CASSLESPIGTIYF.

In its sample, this clonotype was seen many times. The chain couples TRBV10-1 to TRBJ2-1, with 8 positions matching TRBD2. Per germline, CDR1 WNHNN and CDR2 SYGVQD (reference sequence). Germline trimming cut 3 bases from V and 13 bases from J; bases unmatched to any gene: 2. The CDR3 contains 11 residues. The CDR3 protein is CASSDWTSQFF. The CDR3 nucleotides are TGCGCCAGCAGTGACTGGACTAGCCAGTTCTTC.

The CDR3 here is CASGPGAGAEKLFF. In nucleotides, the CDR3 is TGTGCCAGCGGGCCTGGGGCAGGGGCGGAAAAACTGTTTTTT. V gene TRBV6-1 combines with J gene TRBJ1-4; tentative D call: TRBD1 (6 bases). Germline CDR1 is MNHNS and CDR2 is SASEGT. The CDR3 consists of 14 residues. Trimming cost V 8 bases and J 8 bases, with 18 bases left between them.

This clonotype was recorded many times. The chain links TRBV20-1 to TRBJ2-7; 9 positions match TRBD1. J was trimmed by 4 bases and V by 5 bases; bases with no gene match: 9. This CDR3 is built from 14 residues. CDR1 and CDR2 from the germline V gene are DFQATT and SNEGSKA (reference sequence). In nucleotides, the CDR3 is TGCAGTGCTGGACCCGACAGGGGGAAATACGAGCAGTACTTC. Protein: CSAGPDRGKYEQYF.

This clonotype was counted a few times. The chain joins TRBV29-1 to TRBJ2-1; no clear D gene. The germline V and J ends were trimmed by 6 bases and 0 bases, with 15 bases remaining between them. The CDR3 totals 15 residues. CDR1 is SQVTM and CDR2 is ANQGSEA in the germline V gene. In DNA, the CDR3 is TGCAGCGTGGGTAGCCACCAAAGCTCCTACAATGAGCAGTTCTTC. It encodes CSVGSHQSSYNEQFF.

This clonotype was detected only a few times. CDR3 DNA: TGTGCCAGCTCTCAGGACGTAGGCGCCAATGAGCAGTTCTTC. Amino acid sequence: CASSQDVGANEQFF. The rearrangement uses TRBV18 and TRBJ2-1; D gene unclear. The CDR3 consists of 14 residues. Germline values: CDR1 KGHSH, CDR2 LQKENI. The ends were cut back, 6 bases at V and 6 bases at J, with 15 bases in the middle.

The chain combines TRBV7-2 with TRBJ2-3; 8 bases fit TRBD2. CDR3 length: 16 amino acids. Germline CDR1 and CDR2: SGHTA and FQGNSA. V shed 5 bases, J shed 2 bases, and the junction held 9 bases outside the gene matches. CDR3 sequence: CASSRTGTRPTDTQYF. In DNA form, the CDR3 reads TGTGCCAGCAGCCGCACCGGGACTAGGCCCACAGATACGCAGTATTTT.

This clonotype appeared many times. The rearrangement links TRBV5-6 to TRBJ2-2; D unresolved. This CDR3 spans 15 amino acids. V gave up 0 bases and J gave up 1 base, with 7 bases separating them. Germline CDR1 is SGHDT and CDR2 is YYEEEE. CDR3 loop: CASSLEAGNTGELFF. The CDR3 DNA reads TGTGCCAGCAGCTTGGAAGCAGGGAACACCGGGGAGCTGTTTTTT.

This clonotype was recorded many times. V is TRBV15 and J is TRBJ1-6, with 7 bases lining up with TRBD1. V lost 11 bases and J lost 7; bases outside the gene matches: 11. Germline assignment: CDR1 LNHNV and CDR2 YYDKDF (reference sequence). This CDR3 has 14 residues. CDR3 region: CAAAADRVNSPLHF. CDR3 DNA: TGTGCCGCCGCGGCCGACAGGGTGAATTCACCCCTCCACTTT. The entire variable domain, with the rest obtained from reference TRBV15 and TRBJ1-6, is as follows: DAMVIQNPRYQVTQFGKPVTLSCSQTLNHNVMYWYQQKSSQAPKLLFHYYDKDFNNEADTPDNFQSRRPNTSFCFLDIRSPGLGDTAMYLCAAAADRVNSPLHFGNGTRLTVT.